A selection of T cell receptor beta chains follows, all from one sample in a study of CD8 T cells in ankylosing spondylitis. MiXCR was run by TCRdb on the 5' RACE reads, yielding one entry per CDR3 protein. Here the sample spans about 450,000 distinct CDR3 sequences, about 25% being singletons. Input material: blood, either unsorted or a sorted T cell fraction (not recorded which). The receptor source for this set is a male donor with ankylosing spondylitis. The CDR3 runs from the conserved cysteine through the conserved F or W. Only part of the rows carry a size: once, few, many, or a class if the clone is expanded.

v_gene: TRBV4-1
abundance: -
CDR3aa: CASSQRAVGATGKETQYF

v_gene: TRBV18
abundance: -
CDR3aa: CASSPRQTRATEAFF

v_gene: TRBV3-1
abundance: -
CDR3aa: CASSLGPGVSGANVLTF

v_gene: TRBV27
abundance: -
CDR3aa: CASSFLTGRTGELFF

v_gene: TRBV20-1
abundance: once
CDR3aa: CSARATLGGDRNYGYTF

v_gene: TRBV19
abundance: -
CDR3aa: CASSRVLYGYTF

v_gene: TRBV5-1
abundance: -
CDR3aa: CASSFDGNIQYF

v_gene: TRBV12-3/TRBV12-4
abundance: -
CDR3aa: CASSLGRAVVIDTQYF

v_gene: TRBV7-9
abundance: -
CDR3aa: CASSRGTGRGDEQYF

v_gene: TRBV20-1
abundance: -
CDR3aa: CSARSPTQRLYNEQFF

v_gene: TRBV29-1
abundance: -
CDR3aa: CSVARDAFGTEAFF

v_gene: TRBV6-2/TRBV6-3
abundance: few
CDR3aa: CASSYSLDSNLRDSNQPQHF

v_gene: TRBV3-1
abundance: -
CDR3aa: CASTSGAEAFF

v_gene: TRBV7-9
abundance: -
CDR3aa: CASSPLGEFQPQHF

v_gene: TRBV25-1
abundance: -
CDR3aa: CASSENPDTGELFF

v_gene: TRBV24-1
abundance: -
CDR3aa: CATSVRDSTDTQYF

v_gene: TRBV20-1
abundance: -
CDR3aa: CSAAGTVRNQPQHF

v_gene: TRBV2
abundance: -
CDR3aa: CASSRTLTDTEAFF

v_gene: TRBV3-1
abundance: -
CDR3aa: CASSQDIRVANNEQFF